Sequencing of this T cell receptor beta chain was carried out in a study of blood T cells in healthy people across ages. Broader study findings: In these data, TCR beta diversity tracked strongly with naive T cell percentage.

A second about 7 to 12 cycle PCR used barcoded and J-beta primers. TCRdb called the 5' RACE reads again in MiXCR, with one record for every CDR3 protein. The sample yields around 1,800,000 distinct CDR3 sequences, more than 35% seen once. A remark on this clonotype: Its antigen is unidentified.

Germline trimming cut 0 bases from V and 7 bases from J; bases unmatched to any gene: 5. The CDR3 totals 15 residues. Per the germline V gene, CDR1 is LNHNV and CDR2 is YYDKDF (reference sequence). Whenever a sample was processed, at least 6 million PBMCs were isolated. The V gene is TRBV15, the J gene TRBJ2-1; 8 bases are shared with TRBD1. Sequences were obtained from blood. This clonotype was obtained from a human donor in good health. The CDR3, as DNA: TGTGCCACCAGCAGAGATCGGGACAGGAAAAATGAGCAGTTCTTC. It encodes CATSRDRDRKNEQFF.